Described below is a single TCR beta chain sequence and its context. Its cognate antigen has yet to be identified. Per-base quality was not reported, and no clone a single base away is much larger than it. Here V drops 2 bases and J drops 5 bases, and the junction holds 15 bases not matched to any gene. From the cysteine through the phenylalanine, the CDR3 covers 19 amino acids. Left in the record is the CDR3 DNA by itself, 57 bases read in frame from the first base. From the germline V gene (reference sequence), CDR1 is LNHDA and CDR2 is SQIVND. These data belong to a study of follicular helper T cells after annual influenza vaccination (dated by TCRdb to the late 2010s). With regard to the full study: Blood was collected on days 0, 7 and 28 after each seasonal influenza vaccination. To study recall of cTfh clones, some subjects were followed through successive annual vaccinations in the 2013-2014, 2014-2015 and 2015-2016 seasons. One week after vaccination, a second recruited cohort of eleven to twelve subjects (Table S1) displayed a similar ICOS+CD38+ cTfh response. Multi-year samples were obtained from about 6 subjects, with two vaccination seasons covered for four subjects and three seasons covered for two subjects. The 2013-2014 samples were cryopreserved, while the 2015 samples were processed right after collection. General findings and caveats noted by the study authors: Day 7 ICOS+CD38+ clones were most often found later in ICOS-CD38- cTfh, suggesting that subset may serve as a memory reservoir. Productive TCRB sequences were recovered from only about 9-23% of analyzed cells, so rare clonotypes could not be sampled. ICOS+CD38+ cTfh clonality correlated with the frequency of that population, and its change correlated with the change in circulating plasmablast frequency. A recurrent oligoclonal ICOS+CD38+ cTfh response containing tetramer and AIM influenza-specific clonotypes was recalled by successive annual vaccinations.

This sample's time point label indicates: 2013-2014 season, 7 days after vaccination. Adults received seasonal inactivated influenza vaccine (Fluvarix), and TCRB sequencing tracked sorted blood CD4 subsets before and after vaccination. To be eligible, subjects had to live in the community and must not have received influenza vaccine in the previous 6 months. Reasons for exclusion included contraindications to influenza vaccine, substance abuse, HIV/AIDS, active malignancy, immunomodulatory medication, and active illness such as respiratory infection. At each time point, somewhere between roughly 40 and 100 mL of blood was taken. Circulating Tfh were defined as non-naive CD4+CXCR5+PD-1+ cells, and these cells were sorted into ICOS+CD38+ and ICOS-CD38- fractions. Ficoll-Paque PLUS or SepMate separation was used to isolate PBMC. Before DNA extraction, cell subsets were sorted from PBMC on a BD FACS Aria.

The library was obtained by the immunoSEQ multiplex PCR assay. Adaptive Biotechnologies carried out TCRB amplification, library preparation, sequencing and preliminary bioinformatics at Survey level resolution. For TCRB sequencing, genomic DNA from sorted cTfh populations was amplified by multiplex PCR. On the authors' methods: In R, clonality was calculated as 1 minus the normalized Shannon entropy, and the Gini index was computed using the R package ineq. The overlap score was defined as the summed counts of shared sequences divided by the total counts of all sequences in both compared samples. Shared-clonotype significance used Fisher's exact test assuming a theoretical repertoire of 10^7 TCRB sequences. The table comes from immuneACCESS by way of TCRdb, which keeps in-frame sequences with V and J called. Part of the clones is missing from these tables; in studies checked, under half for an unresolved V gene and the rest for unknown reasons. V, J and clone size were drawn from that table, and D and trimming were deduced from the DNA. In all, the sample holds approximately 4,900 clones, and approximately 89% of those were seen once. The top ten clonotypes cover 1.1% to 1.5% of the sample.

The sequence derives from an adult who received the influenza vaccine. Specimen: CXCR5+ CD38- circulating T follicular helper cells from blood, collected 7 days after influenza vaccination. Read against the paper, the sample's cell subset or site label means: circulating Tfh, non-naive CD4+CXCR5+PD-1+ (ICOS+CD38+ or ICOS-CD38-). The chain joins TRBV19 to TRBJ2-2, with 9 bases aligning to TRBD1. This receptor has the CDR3 CASSIYASGQGKGTGELFF. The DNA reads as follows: TGTGCCAGTAGTATATATGCGTCGGGACAGGGAAAAGGGACCGGGGAGCTGTTTTTT.